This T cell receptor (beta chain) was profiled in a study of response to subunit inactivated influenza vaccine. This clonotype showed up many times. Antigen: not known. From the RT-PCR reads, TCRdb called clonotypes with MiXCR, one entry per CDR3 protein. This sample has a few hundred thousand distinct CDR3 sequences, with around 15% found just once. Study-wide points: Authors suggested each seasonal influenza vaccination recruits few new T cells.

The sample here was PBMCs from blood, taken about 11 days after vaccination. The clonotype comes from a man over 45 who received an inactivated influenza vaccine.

CDR3 in amino acids: CSVVAGVSYEQYF. The CDR3 region has the DNA TGCAGCGTTGTCGCTGGAGTCTCCTACGAGCAGTACTTC. The chain joins TRBV29-1 to TRBJ2-7; no reliable D call. The germline V gene has CDR1 SQVTM and CDR2 ANQGSEA. CDR3 length: 13 residues. Trimming pared 4 bases from V and 0 bases from J, leaving 10 bases between.